This T cell receptor (beta chain) was identified in a study of T-cell reconstitution after alpha-beta-depleted transplantation in children. During its preparation, the TCRbeta library received unique molecular identifiers. TCRdb re-derived calls from the PCR reads in MiXCR, one entry per CDR3 protein. This sample has fewer than 120,000 distinct CDR3 sequences, with approximately 10% found just once. A remark on this clonotype: Given a much more abundant clone one base away, this may be a read error.

CDR1 is SGHAT, CDR2 FQNNGV, per germline. The CDR3 is 16 residues long. V gene TRBV11-2 combines with J gene TRBJ2-4, with D perhaps TRBD2 (5 bases). The sequencing here drew on PBMCs from the stem cell graft donor, taken from the stem cell graft. The sequence derives from a human donor who donated a stem cell graft to a child with acute lymphoblastic leukemia. DNA of the CDR3: TGTGCCAGCAGCTTACCGGGCCTCCTAGCCAAAAACAGTCAGTACTTC. Encoded protein: CASSLPGLLAKNSQYF.